This paragraph reports one T cell receptor (beta chain). It lacks a known antigen. No quality values exist for individual bases; no much larger clone is one base distant. The library came from the immunoSEQ multiplex PCR assay. For the multiplex PCR, a mixture combining 60 forward primers for TCR Vbeta segments and 13 reverse primers for TCR Jbeta segments was used. Amplification of the CDR3 region of rearranged TCR beta genes was performed with a multiplex PCR assay on genomic DNA. The Illumina HiSeq System was used to sequence the amplified TCR beta libraries as 87-base-pair reads. The authors' pipeline ran thus. Across the roughly 670 repertoires, a later analysis counted tens of millions of unique TCR beta chains, around 11 million of which were shared by at least two donors. To remove PCR and sequencing errors, raw reads were error-corrected and collapsed into unique sequences using a nearest-neighbor algorithm that merged closely related sequences. To assign V, D and J gene segments, CDR3 sequences were aligned to IMGT reference sequences. For a sequence to be retained, a match of at least six nucleotides to both a V gene segment and a J gene segment was required. Rearrangements were classified as productive when the CDR3 lacked stop codons and remained in frame with V and J, and all other rearrangements were classified as non-productive. Following IMGT convention, CDR3 was defined as the stretch from the second conserved V-encoded cysteine up to the conserved J-encoded phenylalanine. The earlier analysis of 450 to 750 of the donors excluded any sequence lacking an unambiguous match to a single V gene segment. In an earlier analysis of several hundred of the donors, a V segment was called functional when productive rearrangements were above 56.7%, and segregating when the standard deviation between donors exceeded 5%. A statistical classification framework was developed to diagnose cytomegalovirus status using the catalog of TCR beta chain sequences. A later analysis assigned V and J genes by comparing TCR nucleotide sequences with IMGT/GENE-DB human TR gene sequences. The TCRdist pipeline was used in a later analysis to assign CDR3 sequences and most-parsimonious VDJ recombination scenarios. In a later analysis, each TCR beta chain was defined by its CDR3 amino acid sequence together with its V-gene family, and reads without a unique V-gene family were excluded. To address suspected cross-contamination and a sequencing artifact, a later analysis removed some 620 highly shared, low-generation-probability nucleotide sequences. For each public chain, a later analysis derived a clonal expansion index from normalized ranks of inferred template counts within each repertoire. In a later analysis, generation probabilities were computed using a VDJ recombination model fitted to out-of-frame rearrangements, and the results were checked against IGoR. Hypergeometric tests were used in a later analysis to score TCR-TCR, TCR-HLA and TCR-CMV co-occurrence, with a repertoire-size bias correction applied to the TCR pairs. In a later analysis, false discovery rates were estimated by permuting HLA or CMV assignments 20 times. In a later analysis, co-occurring TCRs were grouped with DBSCAN, and TCRdist sequence similarity was added when clustering was performed within HLA-allele-positive subsets. Repertoires with fewer than 30,000 or more than 120,000 public chains were left out of co-occurrence clustering, as were a handful of repertoires with anomalous nucleotide sharing. Here the immuneACCESS table is served through TCRdb, limited to in-frame sequences with V and J called. Missing clones are a known gap in these copies; in checked studies unresolved V genes cover under half, and the rest lacks a known reason. V, J and clone size are taken as reported in that table, and D and trimming were inferred from the DNA itself. This sample comprises approximately 270,000 clones, over 70% of them detected only once. More than 0.3% of the sample is taken by the ten largest.

This record comes from a study of cytomegalovirus exposure and HLA in healthy donors (dated by TCRdb to 2016 to 2017). With respect to the entire study: An earlier analysis of approximately 600 of the donors reported 250 to 350 Gb of sequence data and 117 million unique TCR beta sequences from about 179 million T cells. An early release covering more than 500 HLA-typed donors comprised about 310 gigabases of sequencing data and tens of millions of unique TCR sequences. Of the 350 to 400 genotyped donors, roughly 85% fell in the genetic ancestry cluster associated with self-reported Caucasian donors. The study aimed to test whether cataloging public T cell receptors could reveal signatures of past pathogen exposure. The study used immunosequencing to profile the T cell repertoires of 600 to 850 subjects and linked those repertoires to cytomegalovirus serostatus. In addition to the first cohort of around 670 subjects, a separate validation cohort of approximately 130 different subjects was used. To predict cytomegalovirus infection status, the study combined high-throughput TCR immunosequencing, statistical association of individual TCRs with disease status, and machine learning. A later analysis re-analyzed previously published TCR beta repertoires from several hundred donors and added high-resolution HLA genotyping to study TCR occurrence patterns. Rather than using new phenotypic data, the later analysis identified candidate immune exposures from TCR beta sequences and from how often those sequences occurred across donors. An earlier analysis of 587 of the donors applied high-throughput TCR beta sequencing to assess whether each TCR beta V gene segment acted as functional or pseudogenic. Alongside the repertoire data, information on donor age, sex, ethnicity and CMV serostatus was compiled. A later genetic analysis took genome-wide SNP genotypes for about 55% of the 666 donors and used that subset as a discovery cohort. All discovery cohort repertoires had been generated using a single sequencing platform. Class I and class II HLA loci were covered by the typing at four-digit resolution. Typing coverage varied by locus: about 620-630 donors for A, B, C, DRB1 and DQB1; roughly 520 for DQA1; 606 for DPA1; 450 to 480 for DPB1. About five DR-DQ haplotypes were treated as single units for association and clustering because of strong linkage in the cohort. Among about 370 genotyped donors of the cohort, an average of around 220,000 unique TCR beta nucleotide sequences was sequenced per donor, of which approximately 18% were non-productive.

From the cysteine up to the phenylalanine, the CDR3 has a length of 16 residues. Of all the DNA, just the CDR3 is kept, 48 bases in frame from base 1. The germline V gene yields MGHRA for CDR1 and YSYEKL for CDR2. Trimming leaves V shorter by 1 base and J shorter by 3 bases, with the junction holding 7 bases beyond the gene matches. The cohort consisted of hundreds of healthy bone marrow donors. At the time of sampling, all cohort members were nominally healthy, though unrecorded immune exposures were likely present. The donor was CMV seronegative and belonged to the group of over 300 seronegative cohort members. A peripheral blood sample was collected from each donor, and TCR beta sequencing was performed on peripheral blood mononuclear cells. Genomic DNA was extracted from the blood cell samples with the Qiagen DNeasy Blood Extraction Kit. What the study reported, not specific to this receptor: Because the 87-base-pair reads could not distinguish some IMGT-functional V segments, including TRBV6-2 and TRBV6-3, those segments were excluded. It was suggested by the authors that the approach could potentially be generalized to other disease states and immunological phenotypes. In a later analysis, most CMV-associated TCR beta chains were found to appear HLA-restricted, with HLA associations seemingly driven largely by CMV exposure. A total of 150 to 200 TCR beta chains were listed by the study as associated with cytomegalovirus. Because counts were too low, seventeen rarely observed V segments, including chromosome 9 orphons, were excluded from the earlier analysis of around 640 of the donors. At a false discovery rate of 0.05, a later analysis linked 16,951 TCR beta sequences to specific HLA alleles. The classifier was reported to diagnose cytomegalovirus status with high specificity and sensitivity in both the original cohort and the validation cohort. Strong co-occurrence of HLA alleles, especially DR and DQ, made assigning TCR associations to individual alleles difficult. The sequencing pipeline was judged likely to have produced a cluster of highly shared sequence variants as a technical artifact. Compared with equally common non-associated chains, HLA-associated TCR beta chains in a later analysis were more clonally expanded and had lower generation probabilities. An association between a missense DCLRE1C variant and V-gene and J-gene trimming of TCR beta chains was found in a later genetic analysis and replicated in an independent cohort. In vitro tests confirmed that a few of the cytomegalovirus-associated TCR beta chains recognize cytomegalovirus antigens. Most TCR sequences were observed very rarely across donors, whereas some public TCRs were present in many individuals. Linkage disequilibrium might explain the correlated functional status among segregating V segments, but an unknown experimental factor could not be ruled out. Several of the top co-occurrence clusters appeared to be linked to parvovirus B19, influenza, CMV and Epstein-Barr virus, according to a later analysis. The cohort was sequenced for TCR beta chains only, and without alpha or paired-chain data the features that could be detected were limited. In a later genetic analysis, fewer N-insertions in productive TCRs were reported among donors in an Asian-associated ancestry cluster than the roughly 710-donor mean. For the cohort, immune exposure information was limited to CMV serostatus. Because HLA typing was missing for some donors at each locus, association tests included only the typed subset. Sequencing depth was assumed to be roughly uniform across donors in the presence/absence analyses, though that assumption may not hold. An earlier analysis of approximately 530 of the donors showed that most TCR beta V segments appeared in productive rearrangements either about 87% or about 30% of the time, which broadly matched IMGT annotations. According to a later analysis, TCR association rates differed among HLA loci, with DRB1 alleles showing the most associated TCRs and HLA-C alleles showing the fewest. A further reported finding was that TCR beta sequences accurately predicted the HLA-A and HLA-B alleles for most subjects in the first cohort.

This sequence uses TRBV4-1 and TRBJ2-7, and TRBD2 aligns with 9 junction nucleotides. Material for sequencing was PBMCs. This TCR was recovered from a girl aged 2-15 years in good health and CMV-seronegative. The CDR3 reads as follows: CASSQVTSGGDYEQYF. The DNA is as follows: TGCGCCAGCAGCCAAGTGACTAGCGGAGGAGACTACGAGCAGTACTTC.